The 15 T cell receptor beta chains reported below all come from one sample, sequenced in a study of T-cell memory formation after mild COVID-19. From the 5' RACE reads, TCRdb called clonotypes with MiXCR, one entry per CDR3 protein. The sample contains some 440,000 distinct CDR3 sequences, about 23% of which appear only once. Source material: PBMCs or a T cell subset sorted from them (not recorded which). These receptors were taken from an adult woman who had mild COVID-19 (a few samples of this study predate the infection). Cell type and time point are not known.

This clonotype occurred many times. The J gene is TRBJ2-1, the V gene TRBV5-5, with TRBD1 matching 7 bases. CDR1 is SGHKS, CDR2 YYEKEE, per germline (reference sequence). The CDR3 has 17 amino acids. The J segment lost 9 bases and the V segment lost 3 bases, leaving 18 bases of the junction unmatched. CDR3 bases: TGTGCCAGCAGCTCCGAACTAGAGACAGGGTCAAGGGGTGAGCAGTTCTTC. Residues: CASSSELETGSRGEQFF.

This clonotype has just a few counts. This chain uses TRBV15 with TRBJ2-7, with 12 nucleotides matching TRBD2. Germline trimming cut 0 bases from V and 1 base from J; bases unmatched to any gene: 10. The CDR3 covers 19 residues. Germline values: CDR1 LNHNV, CDR2 YYDKDF (reference sequence). The CDR3 loop reads CATSRDSASGGDLSYEQYF. CDR3 sequence (DNA): TGTGCCACCAGCAGAGATTCGGCTAGCGGGGGGGATCTATCCTACGAGCAGTACTTC.

This clonotype has more than one count but fewer than ten. The chain links TRBV7-7 to TRBJ1-4; 8 bases match TRBD1. This CDR3 is 15 amino acids long. With 3 bases clipped from V and 8 bases from J, the junction kept 8 bases outside the gene matches. Germline V gene data show CDR1 as SSHAT and CDR2 as FNYEAQ (reference sequence). CDR3 coding DNA: TGTGCCAGCAGCTTCCTAGGACAGGGTCGGGAAAAACTGTTTTTT. Amino acids: CASSFLGQGREKLFF.

The gene calls are TRBV30 and TRBJ1-1; D is undetermined. There are 14 residues in the CDR3. The V end was cut by 2 bases, the J end by 4 bases, with 14 bases between. The germline gives CDR1 GTSNPN, CDR2 SVGIG (reference sequence). CDR3 loop: CAWSRRVEGTEAFF. The CDR3 coding sequence is TGTGCCTGGAGTCGGAGAGTTGAGGGCACTGAAGCTTTCTTT.

V usage is TRBV6-1 and J usage is TRBJ2-7; D is ambiguous. The V and J ends lost 3 bases and 0 bases respectively, with 15 bases between them. CDR1 is MNHNS, CDR2 SASEGT, per germline. This CDR3 is 16 amino acids long. CDR3 bases: TGTGCCAGCAGTGATTCGGGCTGGCTGAGCTCCTACGAGCAGTACTTC. Translating it yields CASSDSGWLSSYEQYF.

This clonotype was detected a few times. The chain recombines TRBV7-8 with TRBJ2-1; 10 positions match TRBD2. J gave up 8 bases and V 1 base, and 23 bases lay outside the gene matches. Per germline, CDR1 SGHVS and CDR2 FQNEAQ. This CDR3 has 21 residues. The CDR3 spells CASSLEDDGGLLAGVVDEQFF. In DNA form, the CDR3 reads TGTGCCAGCAGCTTAGAGGACGACGGGGGACTCCTAGCGGGGGTCGTGGATGAGCAGTTCTTC.

This clonotype was counted only a few times. The rearrangement links TRBV28 to TRBJ2-1; D is unclear. The CDR3 is 15 amino acids. Germline lookup yields CDR1 MDHEN and CDR2 SYDVKM. V lost 3 bases to trimming and J lost 3 bases, with 12 bases between them. The CDR3 nucleotides read TGTGCCAGCAGTTTTTTAGATCCAGGCTACAATGAGCAGTTCTTC. Amino acids: CASSFLDPGYNEQFF.

This clonotype was counted ten times or more. This sequence joins TRBV12-3 or TRBV12-4 and TRBJ2-3; D is undetermined. V was shortened by 1 base and J by 7 bases, with 0 bases between the two germline ends. The CDR3 totals 10 residues. Written as DNA, the CDR3 is TGTGCCAGCAGTTTAGATACGCAGTATTTT. This translates into CASSLDTQYF.

The rearrangement uses TRBV24-1 and TRBJ1-1; D possibly corresponds to TRBD1 (5 bases). The ends were cut back, 12 bases at V and 8 bases at J, with 12 bases in the middle. The CDR3 covers 10 residues. Per the germline V gene, CDR1 is KGHDR and CDR2 is SFDVKD. The CDR3 sequence: CAGQGCEAFF. As DNA, the CDR3 is TGTGCCGGCCAGGGCTGCGAAGCTTTCTTT.

V usage is TRBV29-1 and J usage is TRBJ1-1, with D possibly matching TRBD1 (6 bases). V was shortened by 5 bases and J by 5 bases, with 15 bases between the two germline ends. The CDR3 consists of 13 residues. Germline V gene sequence: CDR1 SQVTM, CDR2 ANQGSEA. The CDR3 spells CSVWTVLGTEAFF. Here the CDR3 DNA reads TGCAGCGTTTGGACAGTCTTGGGAACTGAAGCTTTCTTT.

This clonotype was observed many times. The V call is TRBV5-5, the J call TRBJ2-5, with 7 positions matching TRBD2. In germline, CDR1 is SGHKS, CDR2 YYEKEE (reference sequence). With 1 base clipped from V and 5 bases from J, the junction kept 2 bases outside the gene matches. This CDR3 region has 13 residues. The chain's CDR3 is CASSLWEGETQYF. In DNA, the CDR3 is TGTGCCAGCAGCTTGTGGGAGGGCGAGACCCAGTACTTC. The variable domain in full, completed from reference TRBV5-5 and TRBJ2-5, reads DAGVTQSPTHLIKTRGQQVTLRCSPISGHKSVSWYQQVLGQGPQFIFQYYEKEERGRGNFPDRFSARQFPNYSSELNVNALLLGDSALYLCASSLWEGETQYFGPGTRLLVL.

There are many counts of this clonotype. The rearrangement uses TRBV5-1 and TRBJ2-3; 7 positions match TRBD1. The CDR3 is 16 amino acids. Germline V gene data show CDR1 as SGHRS and CDR2 as YFSETQ. V lost 4 bases and J lost 1; bases outside the gene matches: 9. The CDR3 DNA reads as TGCGCCAGCAGCGAAACAGGGGATGTTGGCACAGATACGCAGTATTTT. Amino acid sequence: CASSETGDVGTDTQYF.

A few counts support this clonotype. The chain couples TRBV6-5 to TRBJ2-5, with D possibly being TRBD2 (5 bases). The germline V and J ends were trimmed by 6 bases and 5 bases, with 16 bases remaining between them. The CDR3 contains 14 residues. From germline, CDR1 is MNHEY and CDR2 SVGAGI. The DNA for the CDR3 is TGTGCCAGCAGGGCGGACTGGTATGACGAGACCCAGTACTTC. Translation: CASRADWYDETQYF.

The gene calls are TRBV6-2 or TRBV6-3 and TRBJ2-1; possibly TRBD2 for D (6 bases). V lost 8 bases to trimming and J lost 4 bases, with 12 bases between them. CDR1 MNHEY and CDR2 SVGEGT come from the germline V gene. This CDR3 spans 13 amino acids. CDR3 nucleotide sequence: TGTGCCAGCTGGGGGGAATTTTACAATGAGCAGTTCTTC. It translates to CASWGEFYNEQFF.

This chain joins TRBV2 and TRBJ2-2; TRBD1 agrees at 7 bases. The CDR3 is 15 residues long. V shed 4 bases, J shed 3 bases, and the junction held 5 bases outside the gene matches. Germline V gene sequence: CDR1 SNHLY, CDR2 FYNNEI. CDR3 nucleotide sequence: TGTGCCAGCAGTGTGGTAGGGGGCGACACCGGGGAGCTGTTTTTT. This translates into CASSVVGGDTGELFF.